The rows below give T cell receptor beta chains drawn from one sample of a study of shared clonotypes between healthy human individuals. Repertoires were generated with immunoSEQ multiplex PCR, while TCRdb's copy carries only in-frame clones and drops some. The sample lists about 2 million clones, about 95% occurring once. Sequenced: naive CD8+ T cells sorted from blood. The source is a man aged 18 to 29 in good health. Each CDR3 is given with its conserved first and last residue. The order of the fields is D gene, clone size, V gene, J gene, CDR3 protein, CDR3 DNA. A D gene is named only where the DNA matches it firmly. Only part of the rows carry a size: once, few, many, or a class if the clone is expanded.

d_gene: .; abundance: .; v_gene: TRBV2; j_gene: TRBJ2-5; CDR3aa: CASSEDPHGEGGETQYF; CDR3nt: TGTGCCAGCAGCGAAGATCCTCACGGGGAGGGGGGAGAGACCCAGTACTTC
d_gene: .; abundance: .; v_gene: TRBV6-5; j_gene: TRBJ2-5; CDR3aa: CASSYTSSGTQYF; CDR3nt: TGTGCCAGCAGTTATACAAGCTCTGGGACCCAGTACTTC
d_gene: .; abundance: .; v_gene: TRBV9; j_gene: TRBJ1-2; CDR3aa: CASSVGSVGGFYGYTF; CDR3nt: TGTGCCAGCAGCGTAGGGTCAGTCGGGGGGTTCTATGGCTACACCTTC
d_gene: TRBD1; abundance: .; v_gene: TRBV9; j_gene: TRBJ1-2; CDR3aa: CASSASRDRANYGYTF; CDR3nt: TGTGCCAGCAGCGCCTCCAGGGACAGGGCGAACTATGGCTACACCTTC
d_gene: .; abundance: .; v_gene: TRBV5-4; j_gene: TRBJ2-1; CDR3aa: CASSVGYNEQFF; CDR3nt: TGTGCCAGCAGCGTGGGCTACAATGAGCAGTTCTTC
d_gene: .; abundance: .; v_gene: TRBV6-5; j_gene: TRBJ2-1; CDR3aa: CASSYTGAYNEQFF; CDR3nt: TGTGCCAGCAGTTACACGGGGGCCTACAATGAGCAGTTCTTC
d_gene: .; abundance: .; v_gene: TRBV7-9; j_gene: TRBJ2-7; CDR3aa: CASSLEGVYEQYF; CDR3nt: TGTGCCAGCAGCTTAGAAGGGGTTTACGAGCAGTACTTC
d_gene: .; abundance: .; v_gene: TRBV6-6; j_gene: TRBJ2-3; CDR3aa: CASSRGLDTQYF; CDR3nt: TGTGCCAGCAGTCGAGGTCTAGATACGCAGTATTTT
d_gene: .; abundance: .; v_gene: TRBV27; j_gene: TRBJ2-2; CDR3aa: CATSGTVNTGELFF; CDR3nt: TGTGCCACCTCCGGGACTGTAAACACCGGGGAGCTGTTTTTT
d_gene: .; abundance: .; v_gene: TRBV7-9; j_gene: TRBJ2-7; CDR3aa: CASSLSGLVDEQYF; CDR3nt: TGTGCCAGCAGCTTAAGTGGGCTGGTAGACGAGCAGTACTTC
d_gene: TRBD2; abundance: .; v_gene: TRBV7-6; j_gene: TRBJ2-1; CDR3aa: CASSPTSGGAMNEQFF; CDR3nt: TGTGCCAGCAGCCCGACTAGCGGGGGGGCCATGAATGAGCAGTTCTTC
d_gene: .; abundance: .; v_gene: TRBV2; j_gene: TRBJ2-1; CDR3aa: CASGPGHTTYNEQFF; CDR3nt: TGTGCCAGCGGCCCGGGACACACTACCTACAATGAGCAGTTCTTC
d_gene: TRBD1; abundance: few; v_gene: TRBV19; j_gene: TRBJ2-7; CDR3aa: CASSAGQGYEQYF; CDR3nt: TGTGCCAGTAGTGCGGGACAGGGGTACGAGCAGTACTTC
d_gene: .; abundance: .; v_gene: TRBV19; j_gene: TRBJ2-7; CDR3aa: CASSIGGFSEQYF; CDR3nt: TGTGCCAGTAGTATCGGGGGATTTAGCGAGCAGTACTTC
d_gene: .; abundance: .; v_gene: TRBV27; j_gene: TRBJ2-3; CDR3aa: CASSFLNGDTQYF; CDR3nt: TGTGCCAGCAGTTTCTTGAATGGAGATACGCAGTATTTT
d_gene: TRBD1; abundance: once; v_gene: TRBV28; j_gene: TRBJ2-3; CDR3aa: CASSTGEGTDTQYF; CDR3nt: TGTGCCAGCTCGACAGGGGAGGGCACAGATACGCAGTATTTT
d_gene: TRBD1; abundance: .; v_gene: TRBV2; j_gene: TRBJ1-4; CDR3aa: CASSHRGNNEKLFF; CDR3nt: TGTGCCAGCAGCCACAGGGGTAACAATGAAAAACTGTTTTTT
d_gene: TRBD2; abundance: .; v_gene: TRBV27; j_gene: TRBJ2-7; CDR3aa: CASSVGTSLYEQYF; CDR3nt: TGTGCCAGCAGTGTCGGGACTAGCCTATACGAGCAGTACTTC
d_gene: TRBD1; abundance: .; v_gene: TRBV5-1; j_gene: TRBJ1-5; CDR3aa: CASKRQGPRQPQHF; CDR3nt: TGCGCCAGCAAGCGACAGGGGCCGAGGCAGCCCCAGCATTTT
d_gene: .; abundance: .; v_gene: TRBV28; j_gene: TRBJ2-7; CDR3aa: CASSPTGSSYEQYF; CDR3nt: TGTGCCAGCAGTCCCACAGGGAGCTCCTACGAGCAGTACTTC
d_gene: TRBD1; abundance: .; v_gene: TRBV27; j_gene: TRBJ2-7; CDR3aa: CASSLLVGTGVYEQYF; CDR3nt: TGTGCCAGCAGTTTATTGGTGGGGACAGGGGTATACGAGCAGTACTTC
d_gene: .; abundance: .; v_gene: TRBV27; j_gene: TRBJ1-4; CDR3aa: CASSLTDTNEKLFF; CDR3nt: TGTGCCAGCAGTTTGACAGATACTAATGAAAAACTGTTTTTT
d_gene: .; abundance: .; v_gene: TRBV9; j_gene: TRBJ2-7; CDR3aa: CASSVGASEQYF; CDR3nt: TGTGCCAGCAGCGTAGGGGCAAGCGAGCAGTACTTC
d_gene: .; abundance: .; v_gene: TRBV6-5; j_gene: TRBJ2-2; CDR3aa: CASGVAPTGELFF; CDR3nt: TGTGCCAGCGGGGTAGCGCCCACCGGGGAGCTGTTTTTT
d_gene: .; abundance: .; v_gene: TRBV19; j_gene: TRBJ1-1; CDR3aa: CASSIRVRGRQNTEAFF; CDR3nt: TGTGCCAGTAGTATACGTGTGCGGGGCAGGCAGAACACTGAAGCTTTCTTT
d_gene: .; abundance: .; v_gene: TRBV5-4; j_gene: TRBJ2-2; CDR3aa: CASSLDGNTGELFF; CDR3nt: TGTGCCAGCAGTCTCGACGGGAACACCGGGGAGCTGTTTTTT
d_gene: .; abundance: .; v_gene: TRBV27; j_gene: TRBJ2-5; CDR3aa: CASSLEWGQETQYF; CDR3nt: TGTGCCAGCAGTTTGGAGTGGGGACAAGAGACCCAGTACTTC
d_gene: TRBD2; abundance: .; v_gene: TRBV6-1; j_gene: TRBJ2-3; CDR3aa: CASSRLAGNTDTQYF; CDR3nt: TGTGCCAGCAGTAGACTAGCGGGAAACACAGATACGCAGTATTTT
d_gene: TRBD1; abundance: once; v_gene: TRBV6-1; j_gene: TRBJ1-4; CDR3aa: CASTRRGTDEKLFF; CDR3nt: TGTGCCAGCACCAGAAGGGGGACAGATGAAAAACTGTTTTTT
d_gene: TRBD1; abundance: .; v_gene: TRBV6-1; j_gene: TRBJ1-5; CDR3aa: CASSARDSFFSNQPQHF; CDR3nt: TGTGCCAGCAGTGCCCGGGACAGTTTCTTCTCCAATCAGCCCCAGCATTTT
d_gene: TRBD2; abundance: once; v_gene: TRBV10-2; j_gene: TRBJ2-1; CDR3aa: CASDPGGGYNEQFF; CDR3nt: TGCGCCAGCGACCCCGGGGGGGGGTACAATGAGCAGTTCTTC
d_gene: .; abundance: once; v_gene: TRBV27; j_gene: TRBJ2-5; CDR3aa: CASRASQETQYF; CDR3nt: TGTGCCAGCAGGGCCTCACAAGAGACCCAGTACTTC
d_gene: .; abundance: .; v_gene: TRBV28; j_gene: TRBJ2-7; CDR3aa: CASRAKTDSSYEQYF; CDR3nt: TGTGCCAGCAGGGCTAAGACGGACAGCTCCTACGAGCAGTACTTC
d_gene: TRBD2; abundance: once; v_gene: TRBV7-9; j_gene: TRBJ2-7; CDR3aa: CASSLVLAGGPFYEQYF; CDR3nt: TGTGCCAGCAGCTTAGTACTAGCGGGAGGGCCCTTTTACGAGCAGTACTTC
d_gene: TRBD1; abundance: .; v_gene: TRBV29-1; j_gene: TRBJ1-1; CDR3aa: CSVEGQGATEAFF; CDR3nt: TGCAGCGTTGAGGGACAGGGGGCGACTGAAGCTTTCTTT
d_gene: .; abundance: .; v_gene: TRBV18; j_gene: TRBJ1-5; CDR3aa: CASSPPGYQPQHF; CDR3nt: TGTGCCAGCTCACCCCCAGGGTATCAGCCCCAGCATTTT
d_gene: .; abundance: few; v_gene: TRBV5-6; j_gene: TRBJ2-2; CDR3aa: CASSLLGGHTGELFF; CDR3nt: TGTGCCAGCAGCTTACTAGGGGGACACACCGGGGAGCTGTTTTTT